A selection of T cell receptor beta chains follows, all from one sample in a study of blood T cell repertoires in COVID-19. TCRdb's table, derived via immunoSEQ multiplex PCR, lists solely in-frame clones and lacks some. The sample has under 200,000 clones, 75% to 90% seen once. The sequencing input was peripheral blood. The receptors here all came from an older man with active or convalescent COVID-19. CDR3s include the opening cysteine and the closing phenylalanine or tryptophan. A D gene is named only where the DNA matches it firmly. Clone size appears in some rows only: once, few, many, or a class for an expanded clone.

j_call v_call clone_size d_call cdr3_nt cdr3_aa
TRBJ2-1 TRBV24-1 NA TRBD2 TGTGCCACCAGTGATCCCGGACTAGCGGGGGGGCTCTTGTTCTTC CATSDPGLAGGLLFF
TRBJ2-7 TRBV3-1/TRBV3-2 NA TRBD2 TGTGCCAGCAGCCACGGGGACTACGGCTCCGAGCAGTACTTC CASSHGDYGSEQYF
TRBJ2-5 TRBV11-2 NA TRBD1 TGTGCCAGCAGCTTAGTGGGCAGGGGGCATGAGACCCAGTACTTC CASSLVGRGHETQYF
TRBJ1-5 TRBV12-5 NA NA TGTGCTAGTGGTCAGGGTCTTGGCAATCAGCCCCAGCATTTT CASGQGLGNQPQHF
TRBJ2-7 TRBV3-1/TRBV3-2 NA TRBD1 TGTGCCAGCAGCCAACGAGAACCGGGACAGATAATTTACAAGGAGCAGTACTTC CASSQREPGQIIYKEQYF
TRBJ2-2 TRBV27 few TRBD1 TGTGCCAGCAGGATGGACAGGGCGAACACCGGGGAGCTGTTTTTT CASRMDRANTGELFF
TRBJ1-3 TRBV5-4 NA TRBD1 TGTGCCAGCAGCTTACAGGGGGGCAATGGAAACACCATATATTTT CASSLQGGNGNTIYF
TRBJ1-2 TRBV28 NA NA TGTGCCAGCAAAAGGGGGTTCACATATGGCTACACCTTC CASKRGFTYGYTF
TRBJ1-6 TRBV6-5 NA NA TGTGCCAGCACTGCGGGGCCCGAGGGCAATTCACCCCTCCACTTT CASTAGPEGNSPLHF
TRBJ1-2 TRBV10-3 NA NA TGTGCCAGCCTACACGGAGAGGCTAACTATGGCTACACCTTC CASLHGEANYGYTF
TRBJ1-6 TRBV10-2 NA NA TGCGCCAGCAAGCAGGGGACGGTTAATTCACCCCTCCACTTT CASKQGTVNSPLHF
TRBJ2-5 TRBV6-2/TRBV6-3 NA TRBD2 TGTGCCAGCAGTTACTCGCCCGGGGGGGGAGAGACCCAGTACTTC CASSYSPGGGETQYF
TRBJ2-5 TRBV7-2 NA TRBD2 TGTGCCAGCAGCTTAGTAGGGACTAGCGGGAGTACTGAGACCCAGTACTTC CASSLVGTSGSTETQYF
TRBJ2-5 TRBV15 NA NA TGTGCCACCAGCAGATCCCCTAGTTACTCTCTGGAGGGGGGGGAGACCCAGTACTTC CATSRSPSYSLEGGETQYF
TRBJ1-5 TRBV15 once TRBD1 TGTGCCACCAGCAAGGGGGACAGGGCAGGCAATCAGCCCCAGCATTTT CATSKGDRAGNQPQHF
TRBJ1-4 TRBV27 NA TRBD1 TGTGCCAGCAGGCTAACAGGGGCCTTTTCTGAAAAACTGTTTTTT CASRLTGAFSEKLFF